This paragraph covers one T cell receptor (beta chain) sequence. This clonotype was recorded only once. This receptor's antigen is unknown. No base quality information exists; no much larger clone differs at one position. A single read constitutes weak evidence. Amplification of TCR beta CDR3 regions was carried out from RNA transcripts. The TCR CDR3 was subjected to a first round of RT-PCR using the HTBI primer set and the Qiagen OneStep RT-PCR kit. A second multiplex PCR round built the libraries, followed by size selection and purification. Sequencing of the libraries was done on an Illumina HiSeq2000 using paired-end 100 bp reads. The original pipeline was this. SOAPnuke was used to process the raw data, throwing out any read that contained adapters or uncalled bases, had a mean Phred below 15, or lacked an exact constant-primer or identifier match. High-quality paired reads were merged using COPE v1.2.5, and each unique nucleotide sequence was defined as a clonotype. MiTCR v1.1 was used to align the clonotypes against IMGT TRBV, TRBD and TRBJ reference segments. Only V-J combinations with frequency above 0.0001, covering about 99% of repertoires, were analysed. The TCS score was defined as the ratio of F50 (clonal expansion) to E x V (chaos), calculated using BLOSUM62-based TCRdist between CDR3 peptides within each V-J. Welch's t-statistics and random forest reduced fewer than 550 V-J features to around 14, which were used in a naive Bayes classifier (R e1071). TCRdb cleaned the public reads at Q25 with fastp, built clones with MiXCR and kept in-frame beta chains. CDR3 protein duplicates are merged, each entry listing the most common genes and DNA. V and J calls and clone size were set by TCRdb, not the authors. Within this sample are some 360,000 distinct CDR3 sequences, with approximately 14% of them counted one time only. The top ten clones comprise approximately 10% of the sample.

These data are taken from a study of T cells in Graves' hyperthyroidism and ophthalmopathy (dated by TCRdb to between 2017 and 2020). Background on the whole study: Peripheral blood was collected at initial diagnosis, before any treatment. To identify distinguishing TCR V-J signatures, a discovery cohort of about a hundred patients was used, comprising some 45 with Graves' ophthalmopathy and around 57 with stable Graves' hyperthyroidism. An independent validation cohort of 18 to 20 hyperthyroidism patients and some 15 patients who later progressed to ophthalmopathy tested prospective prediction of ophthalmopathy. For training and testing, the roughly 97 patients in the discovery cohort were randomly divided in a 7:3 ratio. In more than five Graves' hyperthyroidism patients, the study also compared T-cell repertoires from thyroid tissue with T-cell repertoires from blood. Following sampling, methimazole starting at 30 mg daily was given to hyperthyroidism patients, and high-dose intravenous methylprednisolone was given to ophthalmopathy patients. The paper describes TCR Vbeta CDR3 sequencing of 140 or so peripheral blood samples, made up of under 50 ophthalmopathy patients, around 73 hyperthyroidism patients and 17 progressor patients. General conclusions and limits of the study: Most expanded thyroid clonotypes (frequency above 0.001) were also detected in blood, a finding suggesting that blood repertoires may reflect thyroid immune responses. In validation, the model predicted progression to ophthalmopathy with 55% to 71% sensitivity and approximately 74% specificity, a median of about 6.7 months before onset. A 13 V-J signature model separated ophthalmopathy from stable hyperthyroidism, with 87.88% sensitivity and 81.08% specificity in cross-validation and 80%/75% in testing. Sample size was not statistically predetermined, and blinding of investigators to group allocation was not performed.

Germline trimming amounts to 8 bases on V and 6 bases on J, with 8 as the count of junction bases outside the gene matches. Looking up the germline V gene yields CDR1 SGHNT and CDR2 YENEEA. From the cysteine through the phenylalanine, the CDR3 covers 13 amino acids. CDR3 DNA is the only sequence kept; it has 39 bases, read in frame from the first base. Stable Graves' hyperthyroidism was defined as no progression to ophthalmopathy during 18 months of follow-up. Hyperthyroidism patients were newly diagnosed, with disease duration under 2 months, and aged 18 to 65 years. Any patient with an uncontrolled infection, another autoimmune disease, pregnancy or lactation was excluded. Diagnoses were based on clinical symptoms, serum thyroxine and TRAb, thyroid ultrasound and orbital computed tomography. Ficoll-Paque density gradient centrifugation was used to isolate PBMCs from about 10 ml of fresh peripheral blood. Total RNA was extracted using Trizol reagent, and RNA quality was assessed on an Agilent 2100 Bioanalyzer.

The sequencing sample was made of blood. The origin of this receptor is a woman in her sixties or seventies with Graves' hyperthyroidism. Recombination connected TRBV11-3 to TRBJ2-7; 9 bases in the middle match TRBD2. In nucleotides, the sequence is TGTGCCAGCGAAGACCGCGGGAGGGCCGAGCAGTACTTC. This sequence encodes CASEDRGRAEQYF.